The 9 T cell receptor beta chains below come from one sample, sequenced in a study of blood T cells in healthy people across ages. Combining a sample-barcoded 5' primer with a J-beta primer mix, a second PCR ran for 7 to 11 cycles. Each CDR3 protein gets one entry after TCRdb re-called the 5' RACE reads with MiXCR. The sample lists approximately 1,700,000 distinct CDR3 sequences; around 42% were seen once. Sequenced: blood. Receptors were obtained from a human donor in good health.

This chain links TRBV4-3 with TRBJ1-2, with 8 bases aligning to TRBD1. After removal of 0 bases from V and 4 bases from J, the junction contained 4 bases not matched to a gene. The CDR3 consists of 15 residues. Germline-derived CDR1 and CDR2 are LGHNA and YSLEER. CDR3 sequence (DNA): TGCGCCAGCAGCCAAGAGGTACAGGGGGTCTATGGCTACACCTTC. Its protein is CASSQEVQGVYGYTF.

This clonotype was recorded a few times. The gene calls are TRBV7-2 and TRBJ2-1; D is unclear. Germline V gene sequence: CDR1 SGHTA, CDR2 FQGNSA. V gave up 2 bases and J gave up 4 bases, with 15 bases separating them. CDR3 size: 16 residues. CDR3 in DNA: TGTGCCAGCAGCTTATTGGAGAGGACCTTGTACAATGAGCAGTTCTTC. Translated, it gives CASSLLERTLYNEQFF.

This clonotype was counted at least ten times. The gene calls are TRBV12-3 or TRBV12-4 and TRBJ2-4; 7 positions agree with TRBD1. The trim removed 4 bases at V and 13 bases at J, leaving 4 bases unmatched. The CDR3 loop spans 11 amino acids. CDR3 sequence reads: CASSSGQSQYF. The CDR3 DNA follows: TGTGCCAGCAGTTCGGGACAGTCGCAGTACTTC.

The chain joins TRBV5-6 to TRBJ2-6, with 9 bases lining up with TRBD1. The ends lost 4 bases at V and 0 bases at J; junction bases unmatched: 5. The CDR3 is made up of 17 amino acids. Germline V gene sequence: CDR1 SGHDT, CDR2 YYEEEE. The CDR3 bases are TGTGCCAGCAGCCCACTGGGACAGGGCTCTGGGGCCAACGTCCTGACTTTC. This codes for CASSPLGQGSGANVLTF.

V usage is TRBV5-1 and J usage is TRBJ1-4; possibly TRBD1 for D (5 bases). Germline V gene sequence: CDR1 SGHRS, CDR2 YFSETQ. The V end lost 1 base, the J end lost 0 bases, and 10 bases lay between the germline ends. CDR3 length equals 16 residues. For the CDR3, the DNA is TGCGCCAGCAGCTTGTTTCGGGGCTCAACTAATGAAAAACTGTTTTTT. Amino acids: CASSLFRGSTNEKLFF.

The genes are TRBV20-1 and TRBJ2-5; weak D call: TRBD2 (5 bases). V lost 1 base and J lost 9, with 15 bases in between. The germline V gene has CDR1 DFQATT and CDR2 SNEGSKA (reference sequence). The CDR3 is 13 amino acids. The CDR3 loop is CSARGSRGKAQYF. The CDR3 DNA follows: TGCAGTGCTAGAGGCTCACGGGGAAAGGCCCAGTACTTC.

V gene TRBV19 combines with J gene TRBJ2-7, with 8 bases lining up with TRBD1. With 10 bases clipped from V and 3 bases from J, the junction kept 14 bases outside the gene matches. The CDR3 spans 15 residues. Germline V CDR1 and CDR2: LNHDA, SQIVND (reference sequence). CDR3 loop: CATTTSGTGVYEQYF. In DNA, the CDR3 is TGTGCCACTACGACCTCCGGGACAGGAGTCTACGAGCAGTACTTC.

The chain couples TRBV6-2 or TRBV6-3 to TRBJ2-5; the D gene is possibly TRBD2 (7 bases). Germline-derived CDR1 and CDR2 are MNHEY and SVGEGT. V was trimmed by 6 bases and J by 3 bases, leaving 14 bases between them. This CDR3 region has 14 residues. The DNA of the CDR3 is TGTGCCAGCAGGCCCGGGGGGCGAGAAGAGACCCAGTACTTC. Translated: CASRPGGREETQYF.

The genes are TRBV5-6 and TRBJ2-1, with D perhaps matching TRBD1 (6 bases). This CDR3 has 12 residues. Germline CDR1 reads SGHDT; CDR2 reads YYEEEE. V was clipped by 0 bases and J by 12 bases, with 10 bases between them. CDR3 sequence (DNA): TGTGCCAGCAGCTTGGAGGGGGTAGGGCAGTTCTTC. Amino acid sequence: CASSLEGVGQFF.